This T cell receptor beta chain is drawn from a study of cytomegalovirus exposure and HLA in healthy donors. The wider study: Assignment to the Caucasian-associated ancestry cluster applied to around four fifths of the approximately 400 genotyped donors.

The CDR3 is 15 residues long. The J segment lost 5 bases and the V segment lost 4 bases, leaving 6 bases of the junction unmatched. Germline loops: CDR1 MNHNY, CDR2 SVGAGI (reference sequence). Study results and limitations: One cluster of highly shared sequence variants probably arose as a sequencing artifact.

The PCR contained 60 Vbeta and 13 Jbeta primers. Clones were read by immunoSEQ multiplex PCR, and TCRdb kept only the in-frame ones, dropping some. The table records about 150,000 clones, under 85% of them present only once. Concerning this clone itself: The antigen is not known.

This TCR was recovered from a woman aged 18-29 years in good health and CMV-seropositive. The material sequenced was PBMCs. The V and J genes are TRBV6-6 and TRBJ2-1; 9 nucleotides align to TRBD1. The CDR3 region is CASSFTRQGDNEQFF. Written as DNA, the CDR3 is TGTGCCAGCAGTTTTACCCGACAGGGGGACAATGAGCAGTTCTTC.